This T cell receptor (beta chain) emerged from a study of blood T cell repertoires in COVID-19. TCRdb keeps only in-frame clones here, not all; method: immunoSEQ multiplex PCR. The sample has about 340,000 clones, about 90% seen once. Patients in Seattle were enrolled during active infection, then followed longitudinally. The CDR3 spans 14 residues. Germline V gene sequence: CDR1 SGHNT, CDR2 YENEEA. The V gene lost 5 bases and the J gene lost 5 bases, with 12 bases spanning the gap. This chain joins TRBV11-3 and TRBJ2-2; D is possibly TRBD2 (5 bases). Sequencing input: peripheral blood. The sequence was obtained from a woman in her 70s with COVID-19, enrolled during active disease. The CDR3 loop reads CASSPAGQTGELFF. Here the CDR3 DNA reads TGTGCCAGCAGCCCGGCGGGTCAAACCGGGGAGCTGTTTTTT.